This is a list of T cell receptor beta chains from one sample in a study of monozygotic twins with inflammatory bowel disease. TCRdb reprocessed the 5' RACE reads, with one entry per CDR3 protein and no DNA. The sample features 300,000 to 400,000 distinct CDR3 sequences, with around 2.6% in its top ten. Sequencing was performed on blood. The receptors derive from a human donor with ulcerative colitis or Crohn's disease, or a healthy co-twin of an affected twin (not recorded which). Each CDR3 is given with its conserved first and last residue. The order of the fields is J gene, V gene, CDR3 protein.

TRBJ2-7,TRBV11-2,CASSLVAGVPYEQYF
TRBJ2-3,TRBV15,CATSLGGPGTDTQYF
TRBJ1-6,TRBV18,CASSSTQGDSPLHF
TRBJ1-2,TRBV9,CASSGGGTAIGYTF
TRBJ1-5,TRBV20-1,CSATGHQKPQHF
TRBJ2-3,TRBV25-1,CASRRTGGTDTQYF
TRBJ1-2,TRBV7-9,CASSLVGQMSAEGGYTF
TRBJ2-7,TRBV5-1,CASSEGTGGLYEQYF
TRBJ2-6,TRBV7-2,CASSHIRTGSGANVLTF
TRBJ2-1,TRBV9,CASSVSARGHEQFF
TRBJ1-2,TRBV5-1,CASSLAGRYGYTF
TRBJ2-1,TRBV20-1,CSARDPTSGGVGHNEQFF
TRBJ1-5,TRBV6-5,CASSYSSRGWNQPQHF
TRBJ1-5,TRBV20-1,CSARFPGLINQPQHF
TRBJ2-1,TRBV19,CASSIDQGYNEQFF
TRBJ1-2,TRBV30,CAPSTVEGYGYTF
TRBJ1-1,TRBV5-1,CASSPHRGGTEAFF
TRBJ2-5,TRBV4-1,CASSRDRTKQETQYF
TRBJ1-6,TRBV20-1,CSALQGNSPLHF
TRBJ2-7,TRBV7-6,CASSLGGTAYEQYF
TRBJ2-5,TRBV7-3,CASSQTGGAGETQYF
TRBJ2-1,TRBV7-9,CASSPQMLRAVNEQFF
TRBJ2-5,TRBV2,CASRGEETQYF
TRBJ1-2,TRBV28,CASSFPSTGGFYGYTF
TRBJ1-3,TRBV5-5,CASSLDPASGNTIYF
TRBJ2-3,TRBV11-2,CASSLEFRDTLASTDTQYF
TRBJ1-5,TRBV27,CASSLAGTGFQPQHF
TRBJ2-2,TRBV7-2,CASSPYLVRGTGELFF
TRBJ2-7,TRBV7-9,CASSYGTGGGYEQYF
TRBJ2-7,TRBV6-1,CASSEQGQLYEQYF
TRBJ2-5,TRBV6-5,CASSYSVSGQQETQYF
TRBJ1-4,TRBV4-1,CASSQRFIGTTNEKLFF
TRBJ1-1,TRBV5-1,CASILGTGNTEAFF
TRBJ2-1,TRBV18,CASSPLAGGPGNEQFF
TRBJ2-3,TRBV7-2,CASSFQSGLDTQYF
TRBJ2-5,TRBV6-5,CASSYQAGDLQETQYF
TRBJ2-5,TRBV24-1,CATSDFYPRRETQYF
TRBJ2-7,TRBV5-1,CASSSTTSGAYEQYF
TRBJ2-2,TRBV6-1,CASSEQGSNTGELFF
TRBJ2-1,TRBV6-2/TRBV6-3,CASSYDGTGFNEQFF
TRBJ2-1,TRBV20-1,CSARDGGGASYNEQFF
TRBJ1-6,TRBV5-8,CVSSGSQGANSPLHF
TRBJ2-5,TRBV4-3,CASSQADKTGETQYF
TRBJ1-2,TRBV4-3,CASSQKIGTGATFNYGYTF
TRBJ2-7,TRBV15,CATSRGRGYEQYF
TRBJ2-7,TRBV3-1,CASSPWTGAAYEQYF
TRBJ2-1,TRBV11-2,CASSFERGNEQFF
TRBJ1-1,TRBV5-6,CASSLIWGNTEAFF
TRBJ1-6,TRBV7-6,CASSLRGRDNSPLHF
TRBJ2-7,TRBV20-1,CSARGDYEQYF
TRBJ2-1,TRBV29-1,CSVVFLLSYNEQFF
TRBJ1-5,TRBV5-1,CASSRGRGARSNQPQHF
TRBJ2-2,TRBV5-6,CASKKGGTGELFF
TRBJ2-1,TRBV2,CASSLTRSYNEQFF